This T cell receptor beta chain was recovered during a study of cytomegalovirus exposure and HLA in healthy donors. Study-level information: Unique TCRs from HLA-typed donors, roughly 89 million of them, were held in an early data release.

Turning to this clone: Its antigen is not known.

Trimming at V came to 1 base and at J to 2 bases, leaving 7 bases not matched to a gene. Looked up from germline, CDR1 is SGHTA and CDR2 is FQGNSA. CDR3 size: 16 residues. A multiplex PCR was run with 60 Vbeta primers and 13 Jbeta primers. Using immunoSEQ multiplex PCR, the repertoire was profiled, and TCRdb retains in-frame clones only, with some absent. The table has 200,000 to 250,000 clones, 75% to 85% seen once; the top ten hold around 2.9%. Findings and caveats of the study: According to an earlier analysis, most TCR beta V segments yielded productive rearrangements about 87% or about 30% of the time. Reports indicate that TCR beta sequences accurately predicted the HLA-A and HLA-B alleles of most subjects.

The specimen sequenced was PBMCs. This TCR was sampled from a woman aged 55-70 years in good health and CMV-seropositive. The rearrangement links TRBV7-2 to TRBJ2-7, with TRBD2 matching 8 bases. DNA for the CDR3: TGTGCCAGCAGCTTAGTACGGGCGGGGGGAGCCTACGAGCAGTACTTC. Translated, it gives CASSLVRAGGAYEQYF.